Below, 22 T cell receptor beta chains from the same sample are listed, as sequenced in a study of Graves' ophthalmopathy and Graves' hyperthyroidism. TCR beta CDR3 amplification used RNA transcripts. HTBI primers served in a first-round RT-PCR, which a second-round multiplex PCR followed. TCRdb re-called the multiplex PCR reads through MiXCR, storing one row per CDR3 protein. The sample shows around 590,000 distinct CDR3 sequences, 35% to 45% of them seen only once. Material for sequencing was peripheral blood or thyroid tissue (not recorded which). All receptors derive from an adult man with Graves' hyperthyroidism.

The chain's CDR3 is CASRGEGEETQYF. In DNA, the CDR3 is TGCGCCAGCAGGGGTGAGGGGGAAGAGACCCAGTACTTC. V gene TRBV10-2 combines with J gene TRBJ2-5; D is possibly TRBD1 (6 bases). Germline lookup yields CDR1 WSHSY and CDR2 SAAADI. CDR3 length equals 13 residues. V lost 6 bases and J lost 3, with 11 bases in between.

The genes are TRBV12-5 and TRBJ1-4; perhaps TRBD1 as D (6 bases). The germline gives CDR1 LGHNT, CDR2 FRNRAP. V was pared by 2 bases and J by 0 bases, with 10 bases between. This CDR3 has 16 amino acids. The CDR3, as DNA: TGTGCTAGTGGTTTGACCGGACAGACAACTAATGAAAAACTGTTTTTT. Encoded protein: CASGLTGQTTNEKLFF. Using reference TRBV12-5 and TRBJ1-4 for the parts outside the CDR3, the full variable domain is DARVTQTPRHKVTEMGQEVTMRCQPILGHNTVFWYRQTMMQGLELLAYFRNRAPLDDSGMPKDRFSAEMPDATLATLKIQPSEPRDSAVYFCASGLTGQTTNEKLFFGSGTQLSVL.

The J gene is TRBJ2-7, the V gene TRBV10-3, with 8 nucleotides matching TRBD2. V lost 5 bases and J lost 3; bases outside the gene matches: 3. Germline CDR1 is ENHRY and CDR2 is SYGVKD. The CDR3 consists of 13 residues. The CDR3 coding sequence is TGTGCCATCAGTCCCGGGAGGGTCTACGAGCAGTACTTC. It encodes CAISPGRVYEQYF.

This clonotype was picked up many times. The chain joins TRBV7-2 to TRBJ2-5, with a tentative D call TRBD2 (5 bases). V shed 1 base and J shed 5 bases, with 8 bases lying between them. CDR1 and CDR2 from the germline V gene are SGHTA and FQGNSA. The CDR3 is 13 amino acids. The CDR3 DNA reads TGTGCCAGCAGCTTAGGGAGGAGGGAGACCCAGTACTTC. Its protein product is CASSLGRRETQYF.

The rearrangement uses TRBV11-1 and TRBJ2-5, with 8 positions matching TRBD1. The CDR3 loop spans 17 amino acids. Germline CDR1 reads SGHAT; CDR2 reads FQDESV (reference sequence). V dropped 0 bases and J dropped 5; count of bases not matched to a gene: 11. The CDR3 DNA is TGTGCCAGCAGCTTAGCGCCTGGGACAGGCGAGAGGGAGACCCAGTACTTC. Its translation: CASSLAPGTGERETQYF.

This clonotype was counted many times. The chain carries TRBV12-5 and TRBJ1-6; D is unclear. Trimming took 1 base from V and 7 from J, leaving 5 bases between them. Per germline, CDR1 LGHNT and CDR2 FRNRAP. This CDR3 has 13 amino acids. The CDR3: CASGLAENSPLHF. The DNA for the CDR3 is TGTGCTAGTGGTTTGGCCGAAAATTCACCCCTCCACTTT. Combining the CDR3 with reference TRBV12-5 and TRBJ1-6 gives the whole variable domain DARVTQTPRHKVTEMGQEVTMRCQPILGHNTVFWYRQTMMQGLELLAYFRNRAPLDDSGMPKDRFSAEMPDATLATLKIQPSEPRDSAVYFCASGLAENSPLHFGNGTRLTVT.

This clonotype was observed at least ten times. A much bigger clone sits one base away, suggesting this may be a read error. J is TRBJ2-7 and V is TRBV10-3; no firm D call. The germline V gene has CDR1 ENHRY and CDR2 SYGVKD. The CDR3 is made up of 12 amino acids. The chain's CDR3 is CAVSGTDYEQYF. The CDR3 coding sequence is TGTGCCGTCAGTGGCACGGACTACGAGCAGTACTTC.

The chain carries TRBV10-3 and TRBJ2-3; TRBD2 agrees at 8 bases. Germline assignment: CDR1 ENHRY and CDR2 SYGVKD. V lost 2 bases, J lost 14 bases, and 6 bases stayed unmatched. CDR3 length equals 12 residues. Written as DNA, the CDR3 is TGTGCCATCAGTGAGCGGGGGGGGTCTTGGTATTTT. Its protein product is CAISERGGSWYF.

As regards this clonotype: A much more abundant neighbour one base away suggests this may be a read error. The CDR3 end shows no conserved phenylalanine or tryptophan, and so a read error is likely. This chain joins TRBV7-9 and TRBJ2-7; D gene unclear. V was trimmed by 5 bases and J by 2 bases, leaving 13 bases between them. The CDR3 spans 14 residues. Germline V gene data show CDR1 as SEHNR and CDR2 as FQNEAQ (reference sequence). CDR3 DNA sequence: TGTGCCAGCAGCCCCACCCGGACCACCTACGAGCAGTACCTC. This gives the protein CASSPTRTTYEQYL.

The chain couples TRBV20-1 to TRBJ2-7, with TRBD1 identical over 8 bases. V gave up 5 bases and J gave up 5 bases; unmatched junction bases: 14. CDR3 length equals 15 residues. Germline V gene sequence: CDR1 DFQATT, CDR2 SNEGSKA (reference sequence). The chain's CDR3 is CSAAPGQGFSNEQYF. The CDR3 DNA reads as TGCAGTGCTGCTCCCGGACAGGGTTTTAGTAACGAGCAGTACTTC.

The chain has TRBV7-2 and TRBJ2-7, with 11 bases fitting TRBD1. With 4 bases clipped from V and 6 bases from J, the junction kept 2 bases outside the gene matches. Germline V gene lookup returns CDR1 SGHTA and CDR2 FQGNSA. This CDR3 spans 13 amino acids. This CDR3 is CASSWGQGVEQYF. Written as DNA, the CDR3 is TGTGCCAGCAGCTGGGGACAGGGGGTCGAGCAGTACTTC.

CDR3 sequence: CASSLTGANVLTFF. The DNA of the CDR3 is TGTGCCAGCAGCTTGACAGGGGCCAACGTCCTGACTTTCTTT. The V gene is TRBV5-6, the J gene TRBJ1-1; 7 bases match TRBD1. Trimming removed 1 base from V and 12 bases from J; junction bases left unmatched: 12. CDR1 SGHDT and CDR2 YYEEEE come from the germline V gene. The CDR3 covers 14 residues. The variable domain in full, with the rest retrieved from reference TRBV5-6 and TRBJ1-1, is DAGVTQSPTHLIKTRGQQVTLRCSPKSGHDTVSWYQQALGQGPQFIFQYYEEEERQRGNFPDRFSGHQFPNYSSELNVNALLLGDSALYLCASSLTGANVLTFFGQGTRLTVV.

This clonotype has at least ten counts. The CDR3 coding sequence is TGTGCCAGCAGCTTACGGACAGGGGGTGAAAAACTGTTTTTT. It specifies CASSLRTGGEKLFF. The chain uses TRBV7-2 and TRBJ1-4; TRBD1 matches 10 bases. This CDR3 has 14 residues. Germline V gene sequence: CDR1 SGHTA, CDR2 FQGNSA. The ends lost 2 bases at V and 7 bases at J; junction bases unmatched: 1.

This clonotype was counted a few times. The chain links TRBV19 to TRBJ2-5; 9 nucleotides agree with TRBD2. The germline CDR1 and CDR2 sequences are LNHDA and SQIVND (reference sequence). The V gene end was trimmed by 3 bases and the J gene end by 4 bases; junction bases not matched to a gene: 12. The CDR3 loop spans 17 amino acids. This CDR3 reads CASSIFGSSGERETQYF. In nucleotides, the CDR3 is TGTGCCAGTAGTATTTTTGGGTCTAGCGGGGAACGAGAGACCCAGTACTTC.

This clonotype was seen at least ten times. The chain has TRBV20-1 and TRBJ2-7; 10 bases match TRBD2. This CDR3 contains 15 residues. CDR1 is DFQATT, CDR2 SNEGSKA, per germline (reference sequence). V was pared by 1 base and J by 4 bases, with 7 bases of the junction left unmatched. The CDR3: CSARVASGGGYEQYF. CDR3 nucleotides: TGCAGTGCTAGAGTCGCAAGCGGGGGGGGTTACGAGCAGTACTTC.

The chain joins TRBV5-1 to TRBJ1-2; TRBD1 is a possible D gene (6 bases). Trimming removed 0 bases from V and 10 bases from J, with 13 bases in between. The length of the CDR3 is 13 residues. Germline lookup yields CDR1 SGHRS and CDR2 YFSETQ. In DNA, the CDR3 is TGCGCCAGCAGCTTGGTAACAGGGTGGGACTACACCTTC. Translation: CASSLVTGWDYTF.

The rearrangement links TRBV2 to TRBJ2-7, with D perhaps TRBD1 (5 bases). The CDR3 length is 14 residues. Germline V gives CDR1 SNHLY, CDR2 FYNNEI. V was cut by 3 bases and J by 0 bases, with 9 bases left in between. CDR3: CASSDRQSSYEQYF. As DNA, the CDR3 is TGTGCCAGCAGTGACAGACAGAGCTCCTACGAGCAGTACTTC.

In the case of this clonotype: A read error may explain this, as a much larger clone is one base away. CDR3: CAGSLALTGVIPYEQYF. The DNA for the CDR3 is TGTGCCGGCAGCTTAGCGCTGACAGGGGTAATTCCCTACGAGCAGTACTTC. The gene calls are TRBV7-8 and TRBJ2-7; 8 nucleotides line up with TRBD1. The germline V gene has CDR1 SGHVS and CDR2 FQNEAQ. This CDR3 has 17 amino acids.

This clonotype has at least ten counts. The chain combines TRBV6-6 with TRBJ1-5; tentatively, D is TRBD1 (6 bases). There are 15 residues in the CDR3. Germline assignment: CDR1 MNHNY and CDR2 SVGAGI (reference sequence). V was cut by 5 bases and J by 7 bases, with 18 bases left in between. CDR3 coding DNA: TGTGCCAGCAGTGAACTAGGGGGTAGTGGGCAGCCCCAGCATTTT. Translation gives CASSELGGSGQPQHF.

This clonotype was observed many times. The chain links TRBV12-3 or TRBV12-4 to TRBJ2-7; 10 bases line up with TRBD1. After removal of 4 bases from V and 5 bases from J, the junction contained 8 bases not matched to a gene. The CDR3 runs to 15 residues. CDR3 sequence reads: CASSSPRTGGHEQYF. The CDR3 region has the DNA TGTGCCAGCAGTTCCCCCAGGACAGGGGGTCACGAGCAGTACTTC.

This clonotype was recorded a few times. This sequence joins TRBV3-1 and TRBJ2-7, with D possibly TRBD1 on 6 matching bases. Germline assignment: CDR1 LGHDT and CDR2 YNNKEL (reference sequence). The length of the CDR3 is 13 residues. V gave up 1 base and J gave up 5 bases, with 9 bases separating them. The CDR3 DNA follows: TGTGCCAGCAGCCAAGGGACAGTCGACGAGCAGTACTTC. Amino acids: CASSQGTVDEQYF.

This clonotype has at least ten counts. J is TRBJ1-6 and V is TRBV11-2; 8 bases agree with TRBD1. CDR3 length: 17 residues. The J segment lost 0 bases and the V segment lost 3 bases, leaving 4 bases of the junction unmatched. CDR1 and CDR2 (germline): SGHAT, FQNNGV. The CDR3: CASSFRDRSSYNSPLHF. CDR3 bases: TGTGCCAGCAGCTTTCGGGACAGGAGCTCCTATAATTCACCCCTCCACTTT.